This entry lists 22 T cell receptor beta chains sequenced from one sample in a study of shared clonotypes between healthy human individuals. Generated by immunoSEQ multiplex PCR, the TCRdb table keeps only in-frame clones and is missing some. The table has about a million clones, roughly 77% seen once; the top ten hold roughly 0.83%. Sequencing used memory CD4+ T cells from PBMCs. Noted subset: CD45RA-negative fraction. The receptor set was obtained from a man aged 18 to 29 in good health. Some clones in this sample may be carry-over from other donors' samples.

The chain uses TRBV7-8 and TRBJ1-5; D is perhaps TRBD1 (5 bases). The CDR3 loop spans 16 amino acids. The V end was cut by 5 bases, the J end by 2 bases, with 16 bases between. Germline values: CDR1 SGHVS, CDR2 FQNEAQ. CDR3 amino acids: CASSHPGAGGNQPQHF. CDR3 nucleotides: TGTGCCAGCAGCCACCCTGGGGCCGGGGGCAATCAGCCCCAGCATTTT. Based on the CDR3 plus reference TRBV7-8 and TRBJ1-5, the full variable domain is GAGVSQSPRYKVAKRGQDVALRCDPISGHVSLFWYQQALGQGPEFLTYFQNEAQLDKSGLPSDRFFAERPEGSVSTLKIQRTQQEDSAVYLCASSHPGAGGNQPQHFGDGTRLSIL.

This rearrangement joins TRBV27 to TRBJ2-7; TRBD2 matches at 11 bases. J lost 5 bases, V lost 6 bases, and 3 bases had no gene match. Germline loops: CDR1 MNHEY, CDR2 SMNVEV (reference sequence). CDR3 length: 13 residues. The CDR3 spells CASRASGRHEQYF. CDR3 coding DNA: TGTGCCAGCAGGGCTAGCGGGAGGCACGAGCAGTACTTC.

The rearrangement joins TRBV5-1 to TRBJ1-1; 9 bases align to TRBD1. Germline CDR1 and CDR2: SGHRS and YFSETQ. The J segment lost 0 bases and the V segment lost 3 bases, leaving 6 bases of the junction unmatched. CDR3 length equals 16 residues. CDR3 region: CASSWTGDAMNTEAFF. CDR3 in DNA: TGCGCCAGCAGCTGGACAGGGGACGCCATGAACACTGAAGCTTTCTTT.

The chain uses TRBV6-5 and TRBJ2-7; 7 bases line up with TRBD1. The V segment lost 6 bases and the J segment 5 bases; nucleotides outside the gene matches: 13. CDR1 and CDR2 from the germline V gene are MNHEY and SVGAGI. There are 15 residues in the CDR3. The CDR3 DNA sequence: TGTGCCAGCAGCCCTCGTGGTAGGGGGCCCCACGAGCAGTACTTC. This codes for CASSPRGRGPHEQYF.

The CDR3 region has the DNA TGTGCCAGCAGCCCCGCCGGGACCTCTGGAAACACCATATATTTT. It encodes CASSPAGTSGNTIYF. The rearrangement links TRBV7-9 to TRBJ1-3; D might be TRBD1 (5 bases). The length of the CDR3 is 15 residues. Germline V CDR1 and CDR2: SEHNR, FQNEAQ (reference sequence). Between the trimmed V and J ends, which lost 5 bases and 0 bases, there was a span of 11 bases.

This chain joins TRBV9 and TRBJ2-2, with 7 nucleotides matching TRBD2. V shed 0 bases and J 4 bases; nucleotides not matched to a gene: 9. This CDR3 has 17 residues. In germline, CDR1 is SGDLS, CDR2 YYNGEE. CDR3 sequence reads: CASSVASRGRGTGELFF. The DNA for the CDR3 is TGTGCCAGCAGCGTAGCGTCCCGAGGGAGGGGCACCGGGGAGCTGTTTTTT.

This chain uses TRBV10-3 with TRBJ1-3, with a possible D match to TRBD1 (5 bases). The CDR3 is made up of 15 amino acids. Germline V lookup: CDR1 ENHRY, CDR2 SYGVKD. The ends were cut back, 11 bases at V and 0 bases at J, with 17 bases in the middle. The CDR3 spells CASSSGTASGNTIYF. CDR3 nucleotide sequence: TGTGCCTCTTCATCCGGGACGGCCTCTGGAAACACCATATATTTT.

The rearrangement uses TRBV28 and TRBJ1-2, with TRBD1 as a possible D gene (5 bases). Germline values: CDR1 MDHEN, CDR2 SYDVKM. The germline V and J ends were trimmed by 3 bases and 8 bases, with 16 bases remaining between them. The CDR3 is 14 amino acids. The DNA for the CDR3 is TGTGCCAGCAGTTTTCGCGGGGGAGAGGGCGGCTACACCTTC. As protein: CASSFRGGEGGYTF.

The table lists this clone with a count of one. This chain joins TRBV28 and TRBJ2-1; TRBD2 matches 7 bases. Losses at the gene ends were 5 bases for V and 0 bases for J; bases not matched to a gene: 10. CDR1 is MDHEN, CDR2 SYDVKM, per germline. CDR3 size: 17 residues. DNA of the CDR3: TGTGCCAGCAGTCTCCCGGGACTACCGAGCTCCTACAATGAGCAGTTCTTC. Encoded protein: CASSLPGLPSSYNEQFF.

The table lists this clone with a few counts. The rearrangement joins TRBV18 to TRBJ2-1, with D perhaps being TRBD1 or TRBD2 (6 bases each). From germline, CDR1 is KGHSH and CDR2 LQKENI. V lost 5 bases, J lost 5 bases, and 25 bases lay in between. The CDR3 sequence is 18 residues long. CDR3: CASSTQGLSGSMHNEQFF. The CDR3 nucleotides are TGTGCCAGCTCAACACAGGGACTGTCGGGATCTATGCACAATGAGCAGTTCTTC.

The chain links TRBV4-1 to TRBJ2-1, with 8 nucleotides matching TRBD2. Germline assignment: CDR1 MGHRA and CDR2 YSYEKL. The ends lost 2 bases at V and 0 bases at J; junction bases unmatched: 9. The CDR3 runs 18 residues. As DNA, the CDR3 is TGCGCCAGCAGCCAACCATTGGGAGGGACTAGCTCCTACAATGAGCAGTTCTTC. It codes for CASSQPLGGTSSYNEQFF.

The chain links TRBV11-2 to TRBJ1-5; TRBD1 agrees at 7 bases. The CDR3 loop spans 17 amino acids. CDR1 is SGHAT and CDR2 is FQNNGV in the germline V gene. V shed 1 base and J 1 base; nucleotides not matched to a gene: 7. The CDR3 DNA is TGTGCCAGCAGCTTAGGGGGGGGGACAGTAAGCAATCAGCCCCAGCATTTT. Protein: CASSLGGGTVSNQPQHF.

The chain joins TRBV5-1 to TRBJ2-3; 9 nucleotides match TRBD1. The CDR3 contains 16 residues. Germline loops: CDR1 SGHRS, CDR2 YFSETQ. V trimming: 2 bases; J trimming: 4 bases; junction bases outside the gene matches: 8. The CDR3 DNA is TGCGCCAGCAGCTTTAAACAGGGGGCTGGTGCAGATACGCAGTATTTT. As protein: CASSFKQGAGADTQYF.

This clone was found a few times. J is TRBJ1-5 and V is TRBV6-1; 8 nucleotides line up with TRBD1. Germline CDR1 reads MNHNS; CDR2 reads SASEGT. There are 13 residues in the CDR3. V lost 10 bases and J lost 6; bases outside the gene matches: 8. CDR3 region: CAIRQGKGQPQHF. DNA of the CDR3: TGTGCCATCAGACAGGGGAAAGGTCAGCCCCAGCATTTT.

The CDR3 protein is CASSLVPPGANVLTF. CDR3 in DNA: TGTGCCAGCAGCTTAGTCCCCCCTGGGGCCAACGTCCTGACTTTC. The J gene is TRBJ2-6, the V gene TRBV7-3; no clear D. V was clipped by 2 bases and J by 2 bases, with 7 bases between them. CDR3 length: 15 amino acids. Germline CDR1 SGHTA, CDR2 FQGTGA.

The gene calls are TRBV7-9 and TRBJ2-1, with 7 bases aligning to TRBD1. The CDR3 sequence is 15 residues long. With 2 bases clipped from V and 5 bases from J, the junction kept 6 bases outside the gene matches. Germline loops: CDR1 SEHNR, CDR2 FQNEAQ (reference sequence). This CDR3 reads CASSLWGTVNNEQFF. DNA of the CDR3: TGTGCCAGCAGCTTATGGGGGACAGTAAACAATGAGCAGTTCTTC.

The chain employs TRBV10-1 and TRBJ2-7; 10 bases agree with TRBD1. Germline CDR1 reads WNHNN; CDR2 reads SYGVQD (reference sequence). The CDR3 sequence is 15 residues long. J lost 4 bases, V lost 6 bases, and 9 bases had no gene match. The CDR3 DNA reads as TGCGCCAGCAGCCGCCGGGACAGGGGTGAGTACGAGCAGTACTTC. Its protein product is CASSRRDRGEYEQYF.

The chain couples TRBV9 to TRBJ2-2; D ambiguous. CDR1 and CDR2 from the germline V gene are SGDLS and YYNGEE. V was clipped by 2 bases and J by 5 bases, with 13 bases between them. The CDR3 consists of 15 residues. As DNA, the CDR3 is TGTGCCAGCAGCGTTAAAGGGTTACGGACCGGGGAGCTGTTTTTT. It translates to CASSVKGLRTGELFF.

This rearrangement joins TRBV4-2 to TRBJ2-7; TRBD2 matches at 9 bases. CDR1 is LGHNA and CDR2 is YNFKEQ in the germline V gene. V shed 2 bases, J shed 0 bases, and the junction held 5 bases outside the gene matches. This CDR3 is 16 amino acids long. The CDR3 DNA is TGTGCCAGCAGCCAAAGTCAGCGGGAGGACTCCTACGAGCAGTACTTC. This translates into CASSQSQREDSYEQYF.

The V call is TRBV6-5, the J call TRBJ1-4; 10 bases align to TRBD1. Germline V gene lookup returns CDR1 MNHEY and CDR2 SVGAGI. The J segment lost 6 bases and the V segment lost 5 bases, leaving 6 bases of the junction unmatched. CDR3 size: 15 residues. The DNA for the CDR3 is TGTGCCAGCAGTCAAACCGGGACAGGGGATGAAAAACTGTTTTTT. Its translation is CASSQTGTGDEKLFF.

The chain is built from TRBV10-3 and TRBJ1-5; a possible D gene is TRBD1 (5 bases). V was pared by 5 bases and J by 7 bases, with 12 bases between. The CDR3 runs 13 residues. Germline lookup yields CDR1 ENHRY and CDR2 SYGVKD. The CDR3 bases are TGTGCCATCAGTCAGGGTGACCGCCAGCCCCAGCATTTT. Residues: CAISQGDRQPQHF.

This rearrangement joins TRBV6-1 to TRBJ2-2, with 9 bases identical to TRBD2. Germline values: CDR1 MNHNS, CDR2 SASEGT. CDR3 size: 15 residues. Germline trimming cut 6 bases from V and 4 bases from J; bases unmatched to any gene: 6. The CDR3 region is CASSPRREGTGELFF. CDR3 sequence (DNA): TGTGCCAGCAGCCCCAGGCGGGAGGGCACCGGGGAGCTGTTTTTT.